This T cell receptor beta chain derives from a study of cytomegalovirus exposure and HLA in healthy donors. Study-level findings and limits: Associated with HLA alleles at 0.05 false discovery rate in a later analysis were 16,951 TCR beta sequences.

For this clone: No antigen is known for it.

Primers for the PCR totalled 60 Vbeta and 13 Jbeta. Produced via immunoSEQ multiplex PCR; TCRdb's table is partial and in-frame only. The data contain some 210,000 clones, 75% to 80% of them seen just once; the ten biggest clones take up approximately 2.1%. V lost 2 bases and J 6 bases, leaving 14 bases between the germline ends. The CDR3 length is 15 residues. Germline V gene data show CDR1 as KGHSY and CDR2 as FQNENV. Sequencing was performed on PBMCs. The chain carries TRBV16 and TRBJ1-3, with D perhaps matching TRBD1 (5 bases). This clonotype originated in a woman aged 25 to 39 in good health and CMV-seropositive. The CDR3 loop reads CASSQGWGTVNTIYF. CDR3 coding DNA: TGTGCCAGCAGCCAAGGGTGGGGCACCGTAAACACCATATATTTT.